This T cell receptor beta chain is drawn from a study of response to subunit inactivated influenza vaccine. Study conclusions and caveats: Few additional T cells are recruited per seasonal influenza vaccination, authors suggested.

One entry per CDR3 protein, called by TCRdb with MiXCR from the RT-PCR reads. The repertoire holds roughly 760,000 distinct CDR3 sequences, with about 20% as singletons. The CDR3 is 13 amino acids. V shed 1 base and J shed 5 bases, with 7 bases lying between them. Germline CDR1 and CDR2: SGHRS and YFSETQ. Concerning this clonotype itself: The antigen is not known.

This TCR derives from a man between 45 and 60 years old who received an inactivated influenza vaccine. Here the sequenced sample was PBMCs from blood, taken 5 days after vaccination. V and J are TRBV5-1 and TRBJ2-1; D not resolved. The CDR3 DNA follows: TGCGCCAGCAGCTTGAAGGGCCACAATGAGCAGTTCTTC. Translated, it gives CASSLKGHNEQFF.